The clone carrying this T cell receptor (beta chain) was seen only once. What it recognizes is unknown. The data derive from a study of cytomegalovirus exposure and HLA in healthy donors. Study results and caveats: Productive status was seen about 87% or about 30% of the time for most TCR beta V segments in an earlier analysis. The study designated fewer than 200 TCR beta chains cytomegalovirus-associated. In a later analysis, HLA-C alleles had the fewest associated TCRs, DRB1 alleles the most. Solely CMV serostatus was available to characterize immune exposure.

The PCR had 60 Vbeta and 13 Jbeta primers. Produced via immunoSEQ multiplex PCR; TCRdb's table is partial and in-frame only. This sample has just under 95,000 clones, with more than 65% found just once. Trimming removed 4 bases at V and 7 bases at J, with 8 bases between. This CDR3 is 11 amino acids long. CDR1 MGHDK and CDR2 SYGVNS come from the germline V gene. The sequencing sample was made of PBMCs. The V and J genes are TRBV25-1 and TRBJ2-7; tentative D call: TRBD2 (5 bases). This clonotype was sampled from a girl aged 2-9 years in good health and CMV-seropositive. The CDR3 DNA reads as TGTGCCAGCAGTGGCCCGGGAGAGCAGTACTTC. It specifies CASSGPGEQYF.